This T cell receptor beta chain was captured by sequencing in a study of T cell repertoires in cytomegalovirus infection. Germline V gives CDR1 SGHVS, CDR2 FQNEAQ. The CDR3 spans 17 residues. The ends lost 3 bases at V and 6 bases at J; junction bases unmatched: 8. At least ten counts were recorded for this clonotype. Its antigen is undetermined. In TCRdb, the reads were re-called with MiXCR into one record per CDR3 protein. Among some 99,000 distinct CDR3 sequences listed, about 30% were seen once. The rearrangement uses TRBV7-8 and TRBJ2-1, with TRBD2 identical over 13 bases. Sequences were derived from CD8+ T cells from cultured PBMCs, sampled from culture after CMV antigen stimulation. This TCR derives from a human donor in good health (CMV status not recorded). Some clones in this sample may be carry-over from other donors' samples. CDR3 region: CASSFTSGGASRNEQFF. In DNA, the CDR3 is TGTGCCAGCAGCTTCACTAGCGGGGGGGCCTCCCGCAATGAGCAGTTCTTC.